The T cell receptor beta chain under discussion was sequenced for a study of CD8 T cells in ankylosing spondylitis. Germline trimming cut 0 bases from V and 1 base from J; bases unmatched to any gene: 0. CDR3 length: 15 amino acids. Looked up from germline, CDR1 is SGHVS and CDR2 is FQNEAQ. This clonotype was counted many times. TCRdb analysed the 5' RACE reads with MiXCR anew, one entry per CDR3 protein. Among fewer than 80,000 distinct CDR3 sequences listed, approximately 5.3% were seen once. The chain combines TRBV7-8 with TRBJ2-7, with TRBD1 identical over 10 bases. This TCR came from a male donor with ankylosing spondylitis or in good health (not recorded which). The specimen was blood, either unsorted or a sorted T cell fraction (not recorded which). The CDR3 protein is CASSLAGQGSYEQYF. In DNA form, the CDR3 reads TGTGCCAGCAGCTTAGCGGGACAGGGGTCCTACGAGCAGTACTTC.